A selection of T cell receptor beta chains follows, all from one sample in a study of T cell responses to AZD1222 COVID-19 vaccine. Data came from immunoSEQ multiplex PCR; TCRdb stores just in-frame clones and leaves some out. The data contain roughly 100,000 clones, 88% of them seen just once; the ten biggest clones take up around 9.1%. The starting material was peripheral blood, obtained on day 0 of AZD1222 vaccination. These receptors were obtained from an adult in good health. Both conserved end residues are part of each CDR3. Each record gives: D gene, clone size, V gene, J gene, CDR3 protein, CDR3 DNA. A D gene is named only where the DNA matches it firmly. Clone size is given for some rows only: seen once, a few or many times, or a class if the clone is expanded.

TRBD1	once	TRBV10-3	TRBJ2-7	CAISDEGQGLREQYF	TGTGCCATCAGTGATGAAGGACAGGGACTTCGCGAGCAGTACTTC
-	few	TRBV28	TRBJ2-2	CASRTLAGYTGELFF	TGTGCCAGCAGAACGCTAGCCGGGTACACCGGGGAGCTGTTTTTT
TRBD2	once	TRBV18	TRBJ2-1	CASSPPQRASGSYNEQFF	TGTGCCAGCTCACCACCACAGCGGGCTAGCGGGAGCTACAATGAGCAGTTCTTC
-	-	TRBV3-1/TRBV3-2	TRBJ2-1	CASSQSVGEQFF	TGTGCCAGCAGCCAGAGTGTCGGTGAGCAGTTCTTC
-	-	TRBV4-1	TRBJ2-3	CASSQVLPGFTDTQYF	TGCGCCAGCAGCCAAGTTCTACCAGGCTTCACAGATACGCAGTATTTT
TRBD2	-	TRBV3-1/TRBV3-2	TRBJ2-5	CASSSSGRAETQYF	TGTGCCAGCAGCTCCAGCGGGAGGGCAGAGACCCAGTACTTC
-	-	TRBV11-2	TRBJ2-1	CASSPSMYEQFF	TGTGCCAGCAGCCCTTCGATGTATGAGCAGTTCTTC
-	-	TRBV19	TRBJ1-6	CATKGYIGSPLHF	TGTGCCACCAAGGGGTATATCGGCTCACCCCTCCACTTT
-	-	TRBV29-1	TRBJ2-5	CSVVGLSQETQYF	TGCAGCGTTGTGGGACTCAGCCAAGAGACCCAGTACTTC
-	-	TRBV18	TRBJ2-2	CASSPQDPGVNTGELFF	TGTGCCAGCTCACCACAGGACCCAGGGGTTAACACCGGGGAGCTGTTTTTT
TRBD1	-	TRBV11-2	TRBJ1-2	CASSTRTGGNYGYTF	TGTGCCAGCAGTACTAGGACAGGGGGCAACTATGGCTACACCTTC
-	-	TRBV6-2/TRBV6-3	TRBJ2-7	CASSNTRYEQYF	TGTGCCAGCAGTAACACCCGCTACGAGCAGTACTTC
-	-	TRBV19	TRBJ1-2	CASSIGGGSYGYTF	TGTGCCAGTAGTATAGGTGGAGGGAGCTATGGCTACACCTTC
TRBD1	-	TRBV12-3/TRBV12-4	TRBJ1-4	CASSGGVSEKLFF	TGTGCCAGCTCAGGGGGCGTCAGTGAAAAACTGTTTTTT
TRBD2	-	TRBV5-1	TRBJ2-3	CASSLGLLADNTDTQYF	TGCGCCAGCAGCTTGGGCCTACTAGCGGATAACACAGATACGCAGTATTTT
-	-	TRBV5-1	TRBJ1-5	CASSLGTIGQPQHF	TGCGCCAGCAGCCTCGGGACAATTGGGCAGCCCCAGCATTTT
-	-	TRBV27	TRBJ2-3	CASSPLSGPTDTQYF	TGTGCCAGCAGTCCCCTCAGCGGCCCCACAGATACGCAGTATTTT
-	-	TRBV18	TRBJ2-7	CASSLDSAYEQYF	TGTGCCAGCTCTCTAGACTCAGCCTACGAGCAGTACTTC
TRBD1	-	TRBV6-5	TRBJ1-3	CASSYSQGAGNTIYF	TGTGCCAGCAGTTACTCACAGGGGGCTGGAAACACCATATATTTT
-	-	TRBV28	TRBJ2-4	CASSLGRILAKNIQYF	TGTGCCAGCAGTTTGGGACGGATTCTAGCCAAAAACATTCAGTACTTC
-	-	TRBV5-8	TRBJ1-6	CASTGGGRDSPLHF	TGTGCCAGCACCGGGGGGGGTAGAGATTCACCCCTCCACTTT
TRBD2	-	TRBV27	TRBJ2-5	CASSPGRGGQETQYF	TGTGCCAGCAGTCCGGGGCGGGGGGGGCAAGAGACCCAGTACTTC